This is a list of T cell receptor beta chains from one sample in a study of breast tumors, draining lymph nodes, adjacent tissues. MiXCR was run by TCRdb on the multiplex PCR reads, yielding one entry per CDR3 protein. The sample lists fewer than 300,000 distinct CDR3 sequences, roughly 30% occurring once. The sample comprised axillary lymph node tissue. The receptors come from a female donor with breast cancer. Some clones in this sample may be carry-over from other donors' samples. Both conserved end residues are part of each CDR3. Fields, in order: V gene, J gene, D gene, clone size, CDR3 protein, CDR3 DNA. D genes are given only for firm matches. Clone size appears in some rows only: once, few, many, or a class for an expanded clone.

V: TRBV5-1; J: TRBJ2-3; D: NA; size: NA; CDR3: CASSFYICSATSGSTDTQYF; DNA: NA
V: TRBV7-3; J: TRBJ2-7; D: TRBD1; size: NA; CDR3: CASSLQGAGTQSYEQYF; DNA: TGTGCCAGCAGTTTACAGGGGGCTGGGACACAATCCTACGAGCAGTACTTC
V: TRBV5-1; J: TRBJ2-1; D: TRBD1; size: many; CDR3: CASRDRGQGEQFF; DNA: TGCGCCAGCAGGGACAGGGGGCAAGGTGAGCAGTTCTTC
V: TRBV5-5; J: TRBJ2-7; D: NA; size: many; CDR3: CASSRSDTGRSSYEQYF; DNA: TGTGCCAGCAGTCGTTCGGATACGGGACGGAGCTCCTACGAGCAGTACTTC
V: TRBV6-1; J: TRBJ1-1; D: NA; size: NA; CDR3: CASSTQGGLNTEAFF; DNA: TGTGCCAGCAGTACCCAGGGCGGGCTGAACACTGAAGCTTTCTTT
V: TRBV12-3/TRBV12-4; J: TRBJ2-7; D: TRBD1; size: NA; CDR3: CASGTPGQRYEQYF; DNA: TGTGCCAGCGGCACCCCGGGACAGCGATACGAGCAGTACTTC
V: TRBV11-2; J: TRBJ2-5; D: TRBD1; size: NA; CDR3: CASSPGTGSQETQYF; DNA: TGTGCCAGCAGCCCCGGGACAGGCTCCCAAGAGACCCAGTACTTC
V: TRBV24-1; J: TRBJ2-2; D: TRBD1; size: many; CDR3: CATGATGPLAGELFF; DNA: TGTGCCACCGGAGCGACAGGGCCGTTAGCCGGGGAGCTGTTTTTT
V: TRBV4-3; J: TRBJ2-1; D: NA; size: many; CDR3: CASSQDIRGPLTGIWQFF; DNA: TGCGCCAGCAGCCAAGATATCAGGGGTCCCTTAACAGGTATTTGGCAGTTCTTC
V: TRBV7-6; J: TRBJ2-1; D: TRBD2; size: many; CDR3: CASSPGLAGGSFYNEQFF; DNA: TGTGCCAGCAGCCCGGGACTAGCGGGAGGGAGCTTCTACAATGAGCAGTTCTTC
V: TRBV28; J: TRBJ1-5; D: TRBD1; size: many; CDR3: CASSRATGLNNQPQHF; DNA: TGTGCCAGCAGTCGAGCGACAGGGCTGAACAATCAGCCCCAGCATTTT
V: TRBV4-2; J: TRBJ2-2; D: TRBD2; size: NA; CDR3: CASSHRTSGITGELFF; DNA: TGTGCCAGCAGCCACAGGACTAGCGGAATCACCGGGGAGCTGTTTTTT
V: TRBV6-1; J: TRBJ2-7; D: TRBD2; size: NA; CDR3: CASSGRTSGRLNEQYF; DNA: TGTGCCAGCAGCGGAAGGACTAGCGGGAGGTTAAACGAGCAGTACTTC
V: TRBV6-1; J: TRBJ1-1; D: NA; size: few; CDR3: CESRTGGSNTEAFF; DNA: TGTGAAAGTAGAACCGGTGGGTCGAACACTGAAGCTTTCTTT
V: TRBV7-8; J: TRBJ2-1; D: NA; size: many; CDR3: CASSAGYIGRRGEQFF; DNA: TGTGCCAGCAGCGCCGGTTACATAGGACGTAGGGGGGAGCAGTTCTTC
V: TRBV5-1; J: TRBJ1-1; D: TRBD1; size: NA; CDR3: CASSLKGAAEAFF; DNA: TGCGCCAGCAGCTTGAAGGGGGCGGCTGAAGCTTTCTTT
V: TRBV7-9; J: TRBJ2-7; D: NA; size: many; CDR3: CASSLDEVLGGVGYEQYF; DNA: TGTGCCAGCAGCTTAGACGAGGTTTTGGGGGGCGTAGGCTACGAGCAGTACTTC
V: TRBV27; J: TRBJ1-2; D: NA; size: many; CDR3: CASSRGRAPGGYTF; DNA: TGTGCCAGCAGTAGGGGCCGCGCCCCGGGTGGCTACACCTTC
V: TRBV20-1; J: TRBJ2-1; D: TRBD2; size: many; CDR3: CSAREIVTSGRAEQFF; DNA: TGCAGTGCTAGGGAGATAGTCACTAGCGGGAGAGCTGAGCAGTTCTTC
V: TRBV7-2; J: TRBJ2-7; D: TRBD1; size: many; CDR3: CASSLYLGGQGAYEQYF; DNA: TGTGCCAGCAGCTTATACTTGGGCGGGCAGGGGGCTTACGAGCAGTACTTC
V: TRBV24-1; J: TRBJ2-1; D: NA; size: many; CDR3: CATSDPPVAEQFF; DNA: TGTGCCACCAGTGATCCCCCGGTAGCTGAGCAGTTCTTC
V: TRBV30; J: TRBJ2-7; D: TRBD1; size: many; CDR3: CAWRASRDRDYEQYF; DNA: TGTGCCTGGAGGGCGTCCCGGGACAGGGATTACGAGCAGTACTTC
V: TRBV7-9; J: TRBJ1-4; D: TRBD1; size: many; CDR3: CASSLDRQGSNEKLFF; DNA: TGTGCCAGCAGCTTAGACAGACAGGGGTCTAATGAAAAACTGTTTTTT
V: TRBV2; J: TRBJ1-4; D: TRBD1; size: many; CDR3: CASSPGQGSGSYEKLFF; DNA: TGTGCCAGCAGTCCCGGACAGGGATCGGGATCGTATGAAAAACTGTTTTTT
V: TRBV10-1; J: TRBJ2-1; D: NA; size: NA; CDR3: CASSKRRNEQFF; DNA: TGCGCCAGCAGTAAACGCCGAAACGAGCAGTTCTTC
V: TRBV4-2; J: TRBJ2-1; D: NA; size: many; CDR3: CASSQDRQGVVPYNEQFF; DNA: TGTGCCAGCAGCCAAGATCGGCAGGGCGTCGTTCCCTACAATGAGCAGTTCTTC
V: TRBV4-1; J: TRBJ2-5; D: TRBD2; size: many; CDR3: CASSSPSIGLAGRETQYF; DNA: TGCGCCAGCAGCTCTCCTTCTATCGGACTAGCGGGGCGAGAGACCCAGTACTTC
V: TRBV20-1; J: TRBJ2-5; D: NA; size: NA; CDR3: CSASRRRTPGFGGETQYF; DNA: TGCAGTGCTAGTAGACGACGAACACCGGGGTTCGGGGGAGAGACCCAGTACTTC
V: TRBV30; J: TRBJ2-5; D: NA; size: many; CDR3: CAWSVGSRQETQYF; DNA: TGTGCCTGGAGTGTAGGGTCTCGGCAAGAGACCCAGTACTTC
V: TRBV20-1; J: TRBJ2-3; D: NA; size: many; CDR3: CSARGELTDTQYF; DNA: TGCAGTGCTAGAGGAGAGTTGACAGATACGCAGTATTTT
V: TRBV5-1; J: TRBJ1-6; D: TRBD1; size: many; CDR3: CASSLVDRGVESPLHF; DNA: TGCGCCAGCAGCTTAGTGGACAGGGGGGTGGAGTCACCCCTCCACTTT
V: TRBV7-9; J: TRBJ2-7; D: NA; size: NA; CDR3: CASSLTGVAIKDYEQYF; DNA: TGTGCCAGCAGCTTAACGGGAGTAGCCATAAAAGACTACGAGCAGTACTTC
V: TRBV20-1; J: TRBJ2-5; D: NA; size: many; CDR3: CSAREKKRWAQETQYF; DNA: TGCAGTGCTAGAGAAAAAAAGCGGTGGGCGCAAGAGACCCAGTACTTC
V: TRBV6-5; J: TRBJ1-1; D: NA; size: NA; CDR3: CASSYASGNAFF; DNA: TGTGCCAGCAGTTACGCGTCGGGAAATGCTTTCTTT
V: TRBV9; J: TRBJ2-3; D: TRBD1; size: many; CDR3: CASSARYRGMDTQYF; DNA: TGTGCCAGCAGCGCGAGGTACAGGGGCATGGATACGCAGTATTTT
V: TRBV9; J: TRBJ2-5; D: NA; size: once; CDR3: CASSRGAGGWTQYF; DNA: TGTGCCAGCAGCCGGGGGGCAGGGGGATGGACCCAGTACTTC
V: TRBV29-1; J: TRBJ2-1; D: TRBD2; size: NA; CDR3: CSVRVAGNNEQFF; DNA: TGCAGCGTCCGGGTAGCGGGAAACAATGAGCAGTTCTTC
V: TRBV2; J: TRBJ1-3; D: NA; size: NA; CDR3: CASNVGTTIYF; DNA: TGTGCCAGCAACGTTGGAACCACCATATATTTT
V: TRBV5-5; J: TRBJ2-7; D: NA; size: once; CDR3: CARSLRPGLASYEQYF; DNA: TGTGCCCGCAGCTTGCGACCGGGACTCGCGTCTTACGAGCAGTACTTC
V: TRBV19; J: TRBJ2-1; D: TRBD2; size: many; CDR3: CASSISAGDYNEQFF; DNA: TGTGCCAGTAGTATCTCAGCGGGGGACTACAATGAGCAGTTCTTC
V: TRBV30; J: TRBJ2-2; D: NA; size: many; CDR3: CAWSQENTGELFF; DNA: TGTGCCTGGAGTCAGGAAAACACCGGGGAGCTGTTTTTT
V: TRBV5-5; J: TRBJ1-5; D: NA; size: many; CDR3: CASSPVVDQPQHF; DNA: TGTGCCAGCAGCCCAGTGGTAGATCAGCCCCAGCATTTT
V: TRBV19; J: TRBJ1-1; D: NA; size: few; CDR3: CASSIAHRAPENTEAFF; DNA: TGTGCCAGTAGTATCGCGCACAGGGCCCCGGAGAACACTGAAGCTTTCTTT
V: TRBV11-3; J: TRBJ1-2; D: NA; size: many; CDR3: CASSLVGAGYTF; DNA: TGTGCCAGCAGCTTAGTTGGGGCTGGCTACACCTTC
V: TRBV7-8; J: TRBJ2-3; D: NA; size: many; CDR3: CASSSKQGTDTQYF; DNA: TGTGCCAGCAGCTCGAAGCAGGGCACAGATACGCAGTATTTT
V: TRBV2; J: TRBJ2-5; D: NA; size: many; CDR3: CATGGQETQYF; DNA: TGTGCCACCGGGGGCCAAGAGACCCAGTACTTC
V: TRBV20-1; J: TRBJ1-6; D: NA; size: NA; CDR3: CSARDLAKDSPLHF; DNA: TGCAGTGCTAGAGATCTGGCTAAGGATTCACCCCTCCACTTT
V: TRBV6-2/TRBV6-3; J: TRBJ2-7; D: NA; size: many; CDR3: CASSYARNYEQYF; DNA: TGTGCCAGCAGTTACGCACGGAACTACGAGCAGTACTTC
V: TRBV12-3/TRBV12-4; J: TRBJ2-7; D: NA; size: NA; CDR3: CAGSFALGSGIGEQYF; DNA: NA
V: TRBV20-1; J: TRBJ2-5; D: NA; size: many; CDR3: CSAEIGTLEETQYF; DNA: TGCAGTGCCGAGATCGGGACGCTCGAAGAGACCCAGTACTTC
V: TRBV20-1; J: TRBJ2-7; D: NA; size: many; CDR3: CSARTHGTGLEQYF; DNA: TGCAGTGCTAGGACACATGGGACTGGACTCGAGCAGTACTTC
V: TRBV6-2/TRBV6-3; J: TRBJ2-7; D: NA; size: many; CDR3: CASTDGRFSSYEQYF; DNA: TGTGCCAGCACCGACGGGCGTTTTAGCTCCTACGAGCAGTACTTC
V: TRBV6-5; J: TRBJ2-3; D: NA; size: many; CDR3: CASSSRPSPYDTQYF; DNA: TGTGCCAGCAGTTCACGACCGTCGCCGTATGATACGCAGTATTTT
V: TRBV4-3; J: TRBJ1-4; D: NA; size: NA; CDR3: CASSHSPGAKEKLFF; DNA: TGCGCCAGCAGCCATTCGCCGGGGGCGAAGGAAAAACTGTTTTTT
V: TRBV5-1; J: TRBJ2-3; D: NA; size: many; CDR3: CASSLAQRAASTDTQYF; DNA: TGCGCCAGCAGCTTAGCTCAGCGGGCCGCGAGCACAGATACGCAGTATTTT
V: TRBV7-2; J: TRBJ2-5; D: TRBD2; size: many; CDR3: CASSLIPAGVETQYF; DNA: TGTGCCAGCAGCTTAATCCCAGCGGGAGTGGAGACCCAGTACTTC